This is a list of T cell receptor beta chains from one sample in a study of early T cells in non-severe SARS-CoV-2 infection. TCRdb reprocessed the 5' RACE reads via MiXCR and lists one record per CDR3 protein. In the table there are tens of thousands of distinct CDR3 sequences, over 8.5% of which are singletons. Material: whole blood. Receptor source: an adult who was a healthcare worker with PCR-confirmed SARS-CoV-2 infection or an uninfected control (not recorded which). Both conserved end residues are part of each CDR3. Each record gives: D gene, V gene, J gene, clone size, CDR3 DNA, CDR3 protein. The D gene is left open where the match is weak. Where a row states a size, it is once, few, many or the class of an expanded clone; other rows omit it.

d_call: TRBD1
v_call: TRBV20-1
j_call: TRBJ2-3
clone_size: many
cdr3_nt: TGCAGTGTTCAACTCGATGGACAGGGGGATACGCAGTATTTT
cdr3_aa: CSVQLDGQGDTQYF

d_call: .
v_call: TRBV11-2
j_call: TRBJ2-6
clone_size: few
cdr3_nt: TGTGCCAGCAGCACAGGGCCTGGGGCCAACGTCCTGACTTTC
cdr3_aa: CASSTGPGANVLTF

d_call: TRBD1
v_call: TRBV20-1
j_call: TRBJ2-7
clone_size: few
cdr3_nt: TGCAGTGCTAGTGGGACAGGGCCGGTGGACGAGCAGTACTTC
cdr3_aa: CSASGTGPVDEQYF

d_call: .
v_call: TRBV7-9
j_call: TRBJ2-6
clone_size: many
cdr3_nt: TGTGCCAGCAGCATGTACGCGACACGCTCTGGGGCCAACGTCCTGACTTTC
cdr3_aa: CASSMYATRSGANVLTF

d_call: .
v_call: TRBV5-1
j_call: TRBJ1-1
clone_size: few
cdr3_nt: TGCGCCAGCAGCTTGGCCTTAGGGGGAAGCACTGAAGCTTTCTTT
cdr3_aa: CASSLALGGSTEAFF

d_call: .
v_call: TRBV4-3
j_call: TRBJ1-1
clone_size: .
cdr3_nt: TGCGCCAGCAGCCAAGATCTTACGTTGGGCGGAGAAGCTTTCTTT
cdr3_aa: CASSQDLTLGGEAFF

d_call: .
v_call: TRBV11-3
j_call: TRBJ2-1
clone_size: once
cdr3_nt: TGTGCCAGCAGCTTAGGACTGAACAATGAGCAGTTCTTC
cdr3_aa: CASSLGLNNEQFF

d_call: TRBD1
v_call: TRBV19
j_call: TRBJ1-6
clone_size: many
cdr3_nt: TGTGCCAGCAAATCCCCAACAGGGGGCGTCAATTCACCCCTCCACTTT
cdr3_aa: CASKSPTGGVNSPLHF

d_call: TRBD1
v_call: TRBV4-1
j_call: TRBJ1-1
clone_size: many
cdr3_nt: TGCGCCAGCAGCCCCTGGGGTAGACAGGGATTGAACACTGAAGCTTTCTTT
cdr3_aa: CASSPWGRQGLNTEAFF

d_call: TRBD1
v_call: TRBV29-1
j_call: TRBJ1-1
clone_size: many
cdr3_nt: TGCAGCGTTGAAGTACAGGGGGTGGAAGCTTTCTTT
cdr3_aa: CSVEVQGVEAFF

d_call: .
v_call: TRBV6-5
j_call: TRBJ2-7
clone_size: .
cdr3_nt: TGTGCCAGCAGCCCCAGGAGAGACTTCTACGAGCAGTACTTC
cdr3_aa: CASSPRRDFYEQYF

d_call: .
v_call: TRBV28
j_call: TRBJ2-3
clone_size: .
cdr3_nt: TGTGCCAGCAGCCCAGAGCTAGTCAGGCAGTATTTT
cdr3_aa: CASSPELVRQYF

d_call: .
v_call: TRBV7-8
j_call: TRBJ2-5
clone_size: few
cdr3_nt: TGTGCCAGCAGCTTAGTTCGGGGCTTGAGCCAAGAGACCCAGTACTTC
cdr3_aa: CASSLVRGLSQETQYF

d_call: TRBD1
v_call: TRBV10-3
j_call: TRBJ2-2
clone_size: few
cdr3_nt: TGTGCCATCATGGGGACAGGGGCCCGGGAGCTGTTTTTT
cdr3_aa: CAIMGTGARELFF

d_call: .
v_call: TRBV9
j_call: TRBJ2-3
clone_size: many
cdr3_nt: TGTGCCAGCAGCGTAGATAAAGGACCCGGCACAGATACGCAGTATTTT
cdr3_aa: CASSVDKGPGTDTQYF

d_call: .
v_call: TRBV7-3
j_call: TRBJ2-3
clone_size: .
cdr3_nt: TGTGCCAGCAGCTCAACAGGGCTCGAAGTCACAGATACGCAGTATTTT
cdr3_aa: CASSSTGLEVTDTQYF

d_call: TRBD1
v_call: TRBV11-2
j_call: TRBJ1-2
clone_size: many
cdr3_nt: TGTGCCAGCAGCTTAGGACAGGGGTATGGCTACACCTTC
cdr3_aa: CASSLGQGYGYTF

d_call: .
v_call: TRBV12-3/TRBV12-4
j_call: TRBJ2-2
clone_size: .
cdr3_nt: TGTGCCAGCTTGCCCCGCACTCGTACCGGGGAGCTGTTTTTT
cdr3_aa: CASLPRTRTGELFF

d_call: TRBD1
v_call: TRBV28
j_call: TRBJ1-5
clone_size: many
cdr3_nt: TGTGCCAGCAGTTTATTTAGGACAGGGAGATGGCAGCCCCAGCATTTT
cdr3_aa: CASSLFRTGRWQPQHF

d_call: TRBD1
v_call: TRBV18
j_call: TRBJ2-7
clone_size: many
cdr3_nt: TGTGCCAGCTCACCGGGACAGGGAATAACCTACGAGCAGTACTTC
cdr3_aa: CASSPGQGITYEQYF

d_call: .
v_call: TRBV12-3/TRBV12-4
j_call: TRBJ1-5
clone_size: many
cdr3_nt: TGTGCCAGCAGTTTAGCAGGGATGAATCAGCCCCAGCATTTT
cdr3_aa: CASSLAGMNQPQHF

d_call: .
v_call: TRBV5-6
j_call: TRBJ1-1
clone_size: many
cdr3_nt: TGTGCCAGCAGCACGGGAGGTAGAAACACTGAAGCTTTCTTT
cdr3_aa: CASSTGGRNTEAFF

d_call: .
v_call: TRBV2
j_call: TRBJ1-4
clone_size: .
cdr3_nt: TGTGCCAGCAGTAGGACAGCTGAAAAACTGTTTTTT
cdr3_aa: CASSRTAEKLFF

d_call: TRBD2
v_call: TRBV6-2/TRBV6-3
j_call: TRBJ2-1
clone_size: many
cdr3_nt: TGTGCCAGCACACGGACTAGCGGGGAGCAGTTCTTC
cdr3_aa: CASTRTSGEQFF

d_call: TRBD2
v_call: TRBV7-2
j_call: TRBJ2-3
clone_size: many
cdr3_nt: TGTGCCAGCAGCATTATTAGCGGGGGGGGCACAGATACGCAGTATTTT
cdr3_aa: CASSIISGGGTDTQYF

d_call: .
v_call: TRBV20-1
j_call: TRBJ2-7
clone_size: many
cdr3_nt: TGCAGTGTGGCAGGGGAACGGCGGGCCTACGAGCAGTACTTC
cdr3_aa: CSVAGERRAYEQYF

d_call: .
v_call: TRBV6-2/TRBV6-3
j_call: TRBJ1-1
clone_size: many
cdr3_nt: TGTGCCAGCAGTTACGGATCCATGAACACTGAAGCTTTCTTT
cdr3_aa: CASSYGSMNTEAFF

d_call: TRBD1
v_call: TRBV18
j_call: TRBJ2-7
clone_size: .
cdr3_nt: TGTGCCAGCTCACCGGACAGGGGGGCGTCCGAGCAGTACTTC
cdr3_aa: CASSPDRGASEQYF

d_call: .
v_call: TRBV6-5
j_call: TRBJ1-5
clone_size: .
cdr3_nt: TGTGCCAGCAGTTATTGGCTAGGTCAGCCCCAGCATTTT
cdr3_aa: CASSYWLGQPQHF

d_call: .
v_call: TRBV29-1
j_call: TRBJ2-7
clone_size: many
cdr3_nt: TGCAGCGTTTCCGGACTACTAAGCTCCTACGAGCAGTACTTC
cdr3_aa: CSVSGLLSSYEQYF

d_call: .
v_call: TRBV9
j_call: TRBJ1-5
clone_size: few
cdr3_nt: TGTGCCAGCAGCGTAGGAATCCTCGGCAATCAGCCCCAGCATTTT
cdr3_aa: CASSVGILGNQPQHF

d_call: .
v_call: TRBV5-6
j_call: TRBJ1-1
clone_size: few
cdr3_nt: TGTGCCAGCAGCTTGACAGGGATGGGCACTGAAGCTTTCTTT
cdr3_aa: CASSLTGMGTEAFF

d_call: .
v_call: TRBV20-1
j_call: TRBJ1-6
clone_size: .
cdr3_nt: TGCAGTGCTAGAGCCTTGCAGGGAAATTCACCCCTCCACTTT
cdr3_aa: CSARALQGNSPLHF

d_call: .
v_call: TRBV20-1
j_call: TRBJ2-5
clone_size: many
cdr3_nt: TGCAGTGCTAGCGGGGGGCGACAAGAGACCCAGTACTTC
cdr3_aa: CSASGGRQETQYF

d_call: TRBD1
v_call: TRBV5-1
j_call: TRBJ1-1
clone_size: .
cdr3_nt: TGCGCCAGCAGCTTACAGGGGTACACTGAAGCTTTCTTT
cdr3_aa: CASSLQGYTEAFF

d_call: .
v_call: TRBV2
j_call: TRBJ2-3
clone_size: few
cdr3_nt: TGTGCCACCCAGAGGGGGCCGGGGGCGGATACGCAGTATTTT
cdr3_aa: CATQRGPGADTQYF

d_call: .
v_call: TRBV6-1
j_call: TRBJ1-6
clone_size: few
cdr3_nt: TGTGCCAGCAGTTCTACGGGACAACCCTCCGGTCGCTCCTATAATTCACCCCTCCACTTT
cdr3_aa: CASSSTGQPSGRSYNSPLHF

d_call: TRBD1
v_call: TRBV7-2
j_call: TRBJ2-2
clone_size: many
cdr3_nt: TGTGCCAGCAGCCTGGGACAGGTTACCGGGGAGCTGTTTTTT
cdr3_aa: CASSLGQVTGELFF

d_call: .
v_call: TRBV4-3
j_call: TRBJ1-4
clone_size: many
cdr3_nt: TGCGCCAGCAGCCAAGACGAGGTCAGGGGAGCTAATGAAAAACTGTTTTTT
cdr3_aa: CASSQDEVRGANEKLFF

d_call: .
v_call: TRBV7-8
j_call: TRBJ1-1
clone_size: .
cdr3_nt: TGTGCCAGCAGCTTAATGTCTCGGGTCGGGGAGGTAGTTTTCTTT
cdr3_aa: CASSLMSRVGEVVFF

d_call: .
v_call: TRBV6-2/TRBV6-3
j_call: TRBJ1-5
clone_size: .
cdr3_nt: TGTGCCAGCATGACGAATCAGCCCCAGCATTTT
cdr3_aa: CASMTNQPQHF

d_call: TRBD1
v_call: TRBV10-2
j_call: TRBJ1-1
clone_size: many
cdr3_nt: TGCGCCAGCAGTGAGTCTTCTCTAGGGGACAGGAGGACTGAAGCTTTCTTT
cdr3_aa: CASSESSLGDRRTEAFF

d_call: TRBD2
v_call: TRBV20-1
j_call: TRBJ2-1
clone_size: many
cdr3_nt: TGCAGTGCTAGTTTTAGCGGGAACTACAATGAGCAGTTCTTC
cdr3_aa: CSASFSGNYNEQFF

d_call: .
v_call: TRBV14
j_call: TRBJ1-5
clone_size: many
cdr3_nt: TGTGCCAGCAGCCAAGACCCAAGTCAGAATCAGCCCCAGCATTTT
cdr3_aa: CASSQDPSQNQPQHF

d_call: TRBD1
v_call: TRBV20-1
j_call: TRBJ2-1
clone_size: many
cdr3_nt: TGCAGTGCTTTGGACAGGGCCTCCTACAATGAGCAGTTCTTC
cdr3_aa: CSALDRASYNEQFF

d_call: TRBD2
v_call: TRBV4-1
j_call: TRBJ2-1
clone_size: few
cdr3_nt: TGCGCCAGCAGCCAAGTCGCAGCGGGGGACCCCCGGTTCTTC
cdr3_aa: CASSQVAAGDPRFF

d_call: .
v_call: TRBV7-8
j_call: TRBJ1-1
clone_size: .
cdr3_nt: TGTGCCAGCAGCCTCAGGGGAATCACTGAAGCTTTCTTT
cdr3_aa: CASSLRGITEAFF

d_call: TRBD1
v_call: TRBV6-1
j_call: TRBJ2-2
clone_size: many
cdr3_nt: TGTGCCATTGACAGGGACGGTCCCGGGGAGCTGTTTTTT
cdr3_aa: CAIDRDGPGELFF

d_call: .
v_call: TRBV9
j_call: TRBJ1-2
clone_size: many
cdr3_nt: TGTGCCAGCAGCCCAGAATACCGGAGTTCCTACTATGGCTACACCTTC
cdr3_aa: CASSPEYRSSYYGYTF